This passage covers 14 T cell receptor beta chains from one sample sequenced in a study of regulatory T cells in long-lasting Graves disease. According to the study, TCR beta libraries were built with iRepertoire HTBI primers and CDR3-region Arm-PCR. A single record per CDR3 protein comes from TCRdb applying MiXCR to the multiplex PCR reads. The sample records roughly 220,000 distinct CDR3 sequences, about 17% being singletons. Time point in this sample: newly diagnosed GD, antithyroid drugs for less than 3 months. Extracted PBMC RNA gave rise to the TCR library. The sample was peripheral blood mononuclear cells (PBMCs), taken at new diagnosis, from a patient treated with antithyroid drugs. Receptors originate from a female donor with Graves disease.

This clonotype was observed many times. The chain employs TRBV6-1 and TRBJ2-1; 11 bases are shared with TRBD2. Germline values: CDR1 MNHNS, CDR2 SASEGT. The length of the CDR3 is 15 residues. The V and J ends lost 6 bases and 4 bases, in that order; junction bases with no gene match: 5. The CDR3 DNA reads as TGTGCCAGCAGCGGCGGGACTAGCGGTTACAATGAGCAGTTCTTC. Translation: CASSGGTSGYNEQFF.

J is TRBJ2-3 and V is TRBV19; 10 positions agree with TRBD2. The CDR3 contains 15 residues. The germline gives CDR1 LNHDA, CDR2 SQIVND (reference sequence). V lost 6 bases and J lost 5; bases outside the gene matches: 8. The CDR3: CASRDQREGEDTQYF. The CDR3 DNA sequence: TGTGCCAGTAGGGATCAGCGGGAGGGCGAAGATACGCAGTATTTT.

This clonotype has ten or more counts. The chain links TRBV6-5 to TRBJ1-1; maybe TRBD1 (5 bases). Germline loops: CDR1 MNHEY, CDR2 SVGAGI. This CDR3 is 15 amino acids long. V gave up 2 bases and J gave up 4 bases, with 14 bases separating them. CDR3 in amino acids: CASSYGSGLSTEAFF. The CDR3 nucleotides are TGTGCCAGCAGTTACGGGTCAGGGTTGAGCACTGAAGCTTTCTTT.

This chain connects TRBV5-1 to TRBJ1-2; D gene uncertain. The CDR3 has 14 amino acids. V lost 7 bases, J lost 4 bases, and 17 bases lay in between. Germline CDR1 SGHRS, CDR2 YFSETQ. Written as DNA, the CDR3 is TGCGCCAGCTCCATTGGAGGCGGCAGCTATGGCTACACCTTC. Its translation: CASSIGGGSYGYTF. Full variable domain (missing parts from reference TRBV5-1 and TRBJ1-2): KAGVTQTPRYLIKTRGQQVTLSCSPISGHRSVSWYQQTPGQGLQFLFEYFSETQRNKGNFPGRFSGRQFSNSRSEMNVSTLELGDSALYLCASSIGGGSYGYTFGSGTRLTVV.

This clonotype came up many times. This chain uses TRBV12-3 or TRBV12-4 with TRBJ2-5; the match to TRBD1 covers 7 bases. The CDR3 sequence is 15 residues long. Germline trimming cut 6 bases from V and 3 bases from J; bases unmatched to any gene: 10. DNA of the CDR3: TGTGCCAGCAGCCGATACCAGGGGGTTAAAGAGACCCAGTACTTC. Amino acid sequence: CASSRYQGVKETQYF.

This clonotype was observed at least ten times. This chain links TRBV30 with TRBJ1-1, with TRBD1 as a possible D gene (5 bases). The V end lost 4 bases, the J end lost 4 bases, and 10 bases lay between the germline ends. This CDR3 contains 12 residues. Germline CDR1 GTSNPN, CDR2 SVGIG (reference sequence). The CDR3 DNA reads as TGTGCCTGGATTGGGGGTGGCACTGAAGCTTTCTTT. This gives the protein CAWIGGGTEAFF.

This clonotype was recorded many times. V is TRBV5-4 and J is TRBJ2-5; 8 nucleotides line up with TRBD2. Germline values: CDR1 SGHNT, CDR2 YYREEE (reference sequence). The V segment lost 3 bases and the J segment 1 base; nucleotides outside the gene matches: 8. CDR3 length: 16 residues. The CDR3 nucleotides read TGTGCCAGCAGCTCCTCACGGACTAGCAGCCAAGAGACCCAGTACTTC. This gives the protein CASSSSRTSSQETQYF.

The DNA of the CDR3 is TGTGCCACCAGTGACTCCGGGACTAGCGGGAGGGCCAACACCGGGGAGCTGTTTTTT. Translation gives CATSDSGTSGRANTGELFF. The chain recombines TRBV24-1 with TRBJ2-2; 16 positions agree with TRBD2. With V trimmed by 4 bases and J by 2 bases, 6 bases remained unmatched. Per germline, CDR1 KGHDR and CDR2 SFDVKD. The CDR3 length is 19 residues.

This clonotype came up many times. The V and J genes are TRBV2 and TRBJ2-7; perhaps TRBD2 as D (6 bases). Germline CDR1 and CDR2: SNHLY and FYNNEI. CDR3 length: 15 residues. V was cut by 7 bases and J by 3 bases, with 19 bases left in between. CDR3 coding DNA: TGTGCCAGCACCCCCGACTCGGGACTCGTCTACGAGCAGTACTTC. This sequence encodes CASTPDSGLVYEQYF.

This clonotype was found many times. J is TRBJ2-7 and V is TRBV10-3; no clear D gene. The CDR3 is 13 residues long. Germline assignment: CDR1 ENHRY and CDR2 SYGVKD. Trimming removed 3 bases from V and 0 bases from J, with 6 bases in between. The CDR3 region is CAISDSGSYEQYF. The CDR3 region has the DNA TGTGCCATCAGTGATTCGGGCTCCTACGAGCAGTACTTC.

Ten or more counts support this clonotype. The chain joins TRBV4-1 to TRBJ2-2; a possible D gene is TRBD1 (6 bases). The CDR3 loop spans 16 amino acids. Germline CDR1 and CDR2: MGHRA and YSYEKL. V was pared by 6 bases and J by 4 bases, with 18 bases between. The DNA for the CDR3 is TGCGCCAGCAGAAGGTCCTTTGGACAGAGCACCGGGGAGCTGTTTTTT. Translation: CASRRSFGQSTGELFF.

This clonotype has a count of ten or more. The chain links TRBV30 to TRBJ1-6; D call uncertain. The V end was cut by 7 bases, the J end by 5 bases, with 15 bases between. The CDR3 length is 14 residues. Per the germline V gene, CDR1 is GTSNPN and CDR2 is SVGIG (reference sequence). CDR3 loop: CAFTDLDHNSPLHF. As DNA, the CDR3 is TGTGCCTTTACGGATCTGGACCATAATTCACCCCTCCACTTT.

This clonotype has at least ten counts. The chain links TRBV2 to TRBJ1-1; 8 bases align to TRBD1. V lost 6 bases, J lost 11 bases, and 11 bases stayed unmatched. Germline V CDR1 and CDR2: SNHLY, FYNNEI. The CDR3 loop spans 13 amino acids. The CDR3 loop reads CASSVMTGERAFF. As DNA, the CDR3 is TGTGCCAGCAGCGTTATGACAGGGGAAAGGGCTTTCTTT. Full variable domain (rest looked up from reference TRBV2 and TRBJ1-1): EPEVTQTPSHQVTQMGQEVILRCVPISNHLYFYWYRQILGQKVEFLVSFYNNEISEKSEIFDDQFSVERPDGSNFTLKIRSTKLEDSAMYFCASSVMTGERAFFGQGTRLTVV.

This clonotype appeared many times. Germline is not matched at one junction end, which may reflect a read error. The V gene is TRBV3-1, the J gene TRBJ1-4; 7 bases fit TRBD1. Germline loops: CDR1 LGHDT, CDR2 YNNKEL (reference sequence). This CDR3 region has 12 residues. This CDR3 is CASSQQRDSQVF. CDR3 in DNA: TGTGCCAGCAGCCAGCAAAGGGACAGCCAAGTTTTT.